The clone carrying this T cell receptor (beta chain) was counted a few times. Its specificity is not known. This sample is drawn from a study of T cells after yellow fever vaccination. Study outcomes and limitations: Researchers noted that a small share of clonotypes showed up in both CD4 and CD8 compartments. Detected again after the booster were most primary-vaccination clones, at nearly 97% CD4 and more than 70% CD8. Although the secondary response was weaker, it peaked faster, at day 5 versus 15.

The CDR3 is 17 amino acids. V lost 5 bases, J lost 3 bases, and 7 bases stayed unmatched. Germline V gene lookup returns CDR1 SGHVS and CDR2 FQNEAQ. UMIs were added to TCR cDNA along with a universal primer site when it was made by 5'RACE template switching. TCRdb used MiXCR to reprocess the 5' RACE reads, holding one entry per CDR3 protein. Of approximately 130,000 distinct CDR3 sequences in the sample, around 15% are singletons; the top ten hold roughly 45%. The chain combines TRBV7-8 with TRBJ2-1; 13 bases line up with TRBD2. Sequenced material: CD8+ T cells sorted from PBMCs, taken 5 days after the yellow fever booster vaccination. The sequence derives from a man aged 18 to 30 who received the YFV17D yellow fever vaccine. For the CDR3, the DNA is TGTGCCAGCAGCCAAGGGACTAGCGGGGACTTCTACAATGAGCAGTTCTTC. This codes for CASSQGTSGDFYNEQFF. The full variable domain, its missing parts supplied by reference TRBV7-8 and TRBJ2-1, is GAGVSQSPRYKVAKRGQDVALRCDPISGHVSLFWYQQALGQGPEFLTYFQNEAQLDKSGLPSDRFFAERPEGSVSTLKIQRTQQEDSAVYLCASSQGTSGDFYNEQFFGPGTRLTVL.